This is a list of T cell receptor beta chains from one sample in a study of tissue T cells after allogeneic stem cell transplantation. Repertoires were generated with immunoSEQ multiplex PCR, while TCRdb's copy carries only in-frame clones and drops some. Seen here are roughly 2,000 clones, approximately 58% observed once, and the top ten hold about 15%. The sequenced sample was transverse colon tissue, obtained at autopsy. All receptors derive from a male patient aged 60 or older with steroid-refractory graft-versus-host disease after an allogeneic stem cell transplant. The T cells may partly be graft donor cells. Each CDR3 is given without its conserved first and last residue. Each record gives: V gene, clone size, CDR3 protein. Rows may omit the clone size; those that give it use once, few, many or a size class.

V: TRBV6-2/TRBV6-3; size: -; CDR3: ASSNGGQIL
V: TRBV7-9; size: -; CDR3: ASSREGLGEAF
V: TRBV19; size: -; CDR3: ASSIGMGTGELF
V: TRBV7-9; size: -; CDR3: ASSRHNRVIGYT
V: TRBV19; size: few; CDR3: ASSTGGKLVTEAF
V: TRBV3-1/TRBV3-2; size: -; CDR3: ASSQTANYGYT
V: TRBV6-2/TRBV6-3; size: -; CDR3: ASSTPAGVSYEQY
V: TRBV9; size: -; CDR3: ASSVGLRTGANTGELF
V: TRBV27; size: -; CDR3: ASSFSPQY
V: TRBV18; size: -; CDR3: ASSPRGETQY
V: TRBV20-1; size: -; CDR3: SASLTSSYNEQF
V: TRBV5-1; size: -; CDR3: ASSLEGLGKAEQF
V: TRBV4-2; size: few; CDR3: ASSPATSGAPGGDTQY
V: TRBV9; size: -; CDR3: ASSVGPTGGRETQY
V: TRBV4-3; size: once; CDR3: ASSQEVRTWGNQPQH
V: TRBV6-5; size: -; CDR3: ASSYRPSGRQPQH
V: TRBV5-1; size: -; CDR3: ASSSRDPVGETQY
V: TRBV5-5; size: -; CDR3: ASSQQGTIQY
V: TRBV18; size: -; CDR3: ASSPLLGVKDEQY
V: TRBV29-1; size: -; CDR3: SASGGGTYEQY
V: TRBV5-4; size: -; CDR3: ASSVPGREKLF
V: TRBV9; size: -; CDR3: ASRQGSTGELF
V: TRBV7-2; size: -; CDR3: ASSIGTGSNTIY
V: TRBV7-2; size: -; CDR3: ASSSLSRANVLT
V: TRBV6-2/TRBV6-3; size: -; CDR3: ASSYSQERGYT
V: TRBV7-9; size: -; CDR3: ASSLDISYGYT
V: TRBV2; size: -; CDR3: ASSGRGLVANEKLF
V: TRBV19; size: few; CDR3: ASSPRGTGPEKLF
V: TRBV24-1; size: few; CDR3: ATSRVGSTEAF
V: TRBV7-9; size: -; CDR3: ASSLLGDRTYEQY
V: TRBV4-2; size: once; CDR3: ASSQDPIGNEQF
V: TRBV18; size: few; CDR3: ASSRAGQAGANVLT
V: TRBV14; size: -; CDR3: ASSLIQGSFDTQY
V: TRBV2; size: -; CDR3: ASSEFRGVGNEQF
V: TRBV7-6; size: once; CDR3: ASSSQETQY
V: TRBV5-4; size: -; CDR3: ASSWDRGYTEAF